The next 28 T cell receptor beta chains were all read from a single sample in a study of cytomegalovirus exposure and HLA in healthy donors. Measured with immunoSEQ multiplex PCR; TCRdb has only the in-frame clones, and not every one. Here the sample spans roughly 130,000 clones, about nine tenths being singletons. Material for sequencing was PBMCs. Receptor source: a woman aged 25 to 45 in good health and CMV-seropositive.

This chain links TRBV11-2 with TRBJ2-5; 9 bases fit TRBD2. V was pared by 5 bases and J by 5 bases, with 6 bases of the junction left unmatched. CDR3 length equals 14 residues. Germline V gene lookup returns CDR1 SGHAT and CDR2 FQNNGV. The CDR3 region has the DNA TGTGCCAGCAGCACCTGGCGGGAGGGGGAGACCCAGTACTTC. It specifies CASSTWREGETQYF.

This sequence joins TRBV28 and TRBJ2-7; maybe TRBD2 (6 bases). Between the trimmed V and J ends, which lost 9 bases and 7 bases, there was a span of 19 bases. CDR1 and CDR2 (germline): MDHEN, SYDVKM. The CDR3 runs to 13 residues. For the CDR3, the DNA is TGTGCCAGTATCGCCGGGACTCTCATGGAGCAGTACTTC. Protein product: CASIAGTLMEQYF.

The V call is TRBV18, the J call TRBJ2-7; D might be TRBD1 (5 bases). Deletions cut 8 bases from V and 9 bases from J, with 23 bases between. Per germline, CDR1 KGHSH and CDR2 LQKENI. The CDR3 loop spans 14 amino acids. The CDR3 coding sequence is TGTGCCAGCCGCCAAGGACAATCCTACGAGCGGCAGTACTTC. Its translation is CASRQGQSYERQYF.

V and J are TRBV27 and TRBJ2-1, with 7 positions matching TRBD2. Germline lookup yields CDR1 MNHEY and CDR2 SMNVEV (reference sequence). V lost 8 bases to trimming and J lost 7 bases; unmatched junction nucleotides: 17. This CDR3 is built from 16 residues. The CDR3 here is CASSGGWGSLGNEQFF. The DNA for the CDR3 is TGTGCCAGCTCGGGGGGTTGGGGCTCCCTAGGGAATGAGCAGTTCTTC.

The chain recombines TRBV20-1 with TRBJ2-7; no clear D. The CDR3 has 11 amino acids. CDR1 and CDR2 (germline): DFQATT, SNEGSKA (reference sequence). The V end lost 6 bases, the J end lost 7 bases, and 13 bases lay between the germline ends. CDR3 DNA: TGCAGTGCCAGGCCTCAGTGGGAGCAGTACTTC. Its protein product is CSARPQWEQYF.

The rearrangement links TRBV6-1 to TRBJ2-7, with 9 nucleotides matching TRBD1. Trimming at V came to 5 bases and at J to 6 bases, leaving 11 bases not matched to a gene. Germline V lookup: CDR1 MNHNS, CDR2 SASEGT. This CDR3 contains 15 residues. CDR3 residues: CASSRRTGDVGEQYF. Written as DNA, the CDR3 is TGTGCCAGCAGTCGACGGACAGGGGATGTTGGCGAGCAGTACTTC.

V gene TRBV5-1 combines with J gene TRBJ1-1; D is uncertain. Looked up from germline, CDR1 is SGHRS and CDR2 is YFSETQ. CDR3 length: 14 amino acids. The V and J ends lost 2 bases and 1 base respectively, with 9 bases between them. The CDR3 loop is CASSFLGENTEAFF. CDR3 bases: TGCGCCAGCAGCTTTCTCGGGGAGAACACTGAAGCTTTCTTT.

This sequence joins TRBV6-5 and TRBJ2-5; 7 nucleotides align to TRBD2. V gave up 4 bases and J gave up 5 bases; unmatched junction bases: 7. CDR1 is MNHEY and CDR2 is SVGAGI in the germline V gene. The CDR3 loop spans 14 amino acids. Here the CDR3 DNA reads TGTGCCAGCAGTTGGTGGGGGGGGGAGGAGACCCAGTACTTC. It codes for CASSWWGGEETQYF.

The chain joins TRBV28 to TRBJ2-7, with D possibly TRBD1 on 5 matching bases. CDR3 length equals 13 residues. Looked up from germline, CDR1 is MDHEN and CDR2 is SYDVKM. Between the trimmed V and J ends, which lost 7 bases and 6 bases, there was a span of 16 bases. The CDR3 here is CASNGAPALEQYF. The CDR3 DNA reads TGTGCCAGCAATGGGGCCCCGGCCCTCGAGCAGTACTTC.

The rearrangement links TRBV7-8 to TRBJ2-5, with 10 positions matching TRBD2. The germline V gene has CDR1 SGHVS and CDR2 FQNEAQ. The CDR3 is 14 residues long. The CDR3 loop reads CAYTAGGYQETQYF. The DNA for the CDR3 is TGTGCATATACAGCGGGAGGGTACCAAGAGACCCAGTACTTC.

This rearrangement joins TRBV6-4 to TRBJ1-2, with 12 bases aligning to TRBD1. The ends lost 6 bases at V and 4 bases at J; junction bases unmatched: 18. The CDR3 contains 19 residues. The V gene's germline CDR1 is MRHNA and CDR2 SNTAGT. CDR3 DNA sequence: TGTGCCAGCAGCGAGGAGTCACCCGGGACAGGGGGCGGTGGCTATGGCTACACCTTC. Protein product: CASSEESPGTGGGGYGYTF.

Note on this clone: Other DNA sequences in this sample translate to the same CDR3. V and J are TRBV5-1 and TRBJ2-7; tentative D call: TRBD1 (5 bases). The V end lost 1 base, the J end lost 4 bases, and 9 bases lay between the germline ends. This CDR3 spans 13 amino acids. From germline, CDR1 is SGHRS and CDR2 YFSETQ. The CDR3 reads CASSLSSGYEQYF. The CDR3 DNA follows: TGCGCCAGCAGCTTGTCATCAGGGTACGAGCAGTACTTC. Full variable domain (outside the CDR3, taken from reference TRBV5-1 and TRBJ2-7): KAGVTQTPRYLIKTRGQQVTLSCSPISGHRSVSWYQQTPGQGLQFLFEYFSETQRNKGNFPGRFSGRQFSNSRSEMNVSTLELGDSALYLCASSLSSGYEQYFGPGTRLTVT.

The count of this clone is one. J is TRBJ2-4 and V is TRBV5-1, with D possibly matching TRBD2 (5 bases). V was pared by 0 bases and J by 8 bases, with 9 bases between. There are 13 residues in the CDR3. Looked up from germline, CDR1 is SGHRS and CDR2 is YFSETQ. CDR3 sequence (DNA): TGCGCCAGCAGCTTGGGGCCCGGGGACATTCAGTACTTC. Its translation is CASSLGPGDIQYF.

Concerning this clone itself: This same CDR3 is encoded by further DNA sequences in the sample. The CDR3 DNA reads TGTGCCAGCAGCGTAGATATTAACAATGAGCAGTTCTTC. This codes for CASSVDINNEQFF. The chain combines TRBV9 with TRBJ2-1; no definite D call. CDR3 length: 13 residues. The V gene's germline CDR1 is SGDLS and CDR2 YYNGEE. Trimming removed 0 bases at V and 5 bases at J, with 6 bases between.

The rearrangement links TRBV6-6 to TRBJ2-1, with D maybe TRBD2 (5 bases). The CDR3 contains 15 residues. V lost 4 bases, J lost 2 bases, and 12 bases lay in between. Germline-derived CDR1 and CDR2 are MNHNY and SVGAGI (reference sequence). CDR3 nucleotides: TGTGCCAGCAGTTCCATAGCCGGGACCTACAATGAGCAGTTCTTC. Translated: CASSSIAGTYNEQFF.

The rearrangement uses TRBV6-1 and TRBJ1-5, with TRBD1 identical over 8 bases. Trimming took 2 bases from V and 6 from J; bases not matched to a gene: 3. Germline V gene lookup returns CDR1 MNHNS and CDR2 SASEGT. This CDR3 region has 14 residues. CDR3 residues: CASSETGGSQPQHF. The CDR3 DNA follows: TGTGCCAGCAGTGAAACAGGGGGTAGTCAGCCCCAGCATTTT.

This chain uses TRBV5-4 with TRBJ2-5; maybe TRBD2 (5 bases). Germline CDR1 SGHNT, CDR2 YYREEE (reference sequence). V lost 4 bases, J lost 4 bases, and 14 bases lay in between. The CDR3 totals 14 residues. This CDR3 is CASSRADRRETQYF. The CDR3 DNA is TGTGCCAGCAGCCGAGCGGACCGTAGAGAGACCCAGTACTTC.

The J gene is TRBJ2-3, the V gene TRBV5-6, with no clear D. Trimming left V 5 bases short and J 6 bases short, with 22 bases between. This CDR3 is 16 amino acids long. Germline V lookup: CDR1 SGHDT, CDR2 YYEEEE. The CDR3 nucleotides read TGTGCCAGCAGTCAAGTTGTCGCGCCGGGTACCGATACGCAGTATTTT. Translated: CASSQVVAPGTDTQYF.

Comment on this clone: An end of the junction does not agree with germline; a read error may underlie this. The chain links TRBV7-9 to TRBJ2-3; tentative D call: TRBD2 (6 bases). Germline V lookup: CDR1 SEHNR, CDR2 FQNEAQ (reference sequence). There are 13 residues in the CDR3. The CDR3 DNA follows: TGTGCCAGCAGCTCCGGCGGGGCAGAGACGCAGTATTTT. Protein sequence: CASSSGGAETQYF.

The J gene is TRBJ2-3, the V gene TRBV29-1, with D perhaps TRBD2 (5 bases). V was shortened by 0 bases and J by 0 bases, with 16 bases between the two germline ends. The CDR3 has 17 amino acids. Germline CDR1 is SQVTM and CDR2 is ANQGSEA. The CDR3 spells CSVEDMGRRLSTDTQYF. CDR3 coding DNA: TGCAGCGTTGAAGATATGGGTCGGAGGTTAAGCACAGATACGCAGTATTTT.

The V and J genes are TRBV13 and TRBJ2-7; 9 nucleotides align to TRBD1. V shed 6 bases and J 5 bases; nucleotides not matched to a gene: 8. This CDR3 is built from 14 residues. Germline CDR1 PRHDT, CDR2 FYEKMQ (reference sequence). In DNA form, the CDR3 reads TGTGCCAGCAGGCCCGGGACAGGGTACCACGAGCAGTACTTC. The encoded protein is CASRPGTGYHEQYF.

The rearrangement links TRBV28 to TRBJ1-4, with a weak D call TRBD1 (5 bases). CDR3 size: 13 residues. Trimming cost V 3 bases and J 4 bases, with 6 bases left between them. Germline V lookup: CDR1 MDHEN, CDR2 SYDVKM. CDR3 nucleotide sequence: TGTGCCAGCAGTTTGACAGTTAATGAAAAACTGTTTTTT. Translation: CASSLTVNEKLFF.

The chain combines TRBV9 with TRBJ1-1; D perhaps matches TRBD1 (5 bases). Germline assignment: CDR1 SGDLS and CDR2 YYNGEE. The CDR3 runs 15 residues. V lost 2 bases and J lost 1, with 12 bases in between. The CDR3, as DNA: TGTGCCAGCAGCGTCTTCAGGGTAACGAACACTGAAGCTTTCTTT. It specifies CASSVFRVTNTEAFF. Based on the CDR3 plus reference TRBV9 and TRBJ1-1, the full variable domain is DSGVTQTPKHLITATGQRVTLRCSPRSGDLSVYWYQQSLDQGLQFLIQYYNGEERAKGNILERFSAQQFPDLHSELNLSSLELGDSALYFCASSVFRVTNTEAFFGQGTRLTVV.

V gene TRBV7-3 combines with J gene TRBJ2-7; TRBD2 agrees at 9 bases. V lost 5 bases to trimming and J lost 0 bases; unmatched junction nucleotides: 5. The CDR3 length is 15 residues. Germline V gene lookup returns CDR1 SGHTA and CDR2 FQGTGA. CDR3 loop: CASSQAGGSSYEQYF. The CDR3 DNA follows: TGTGCCAGCAGCCAAGCGGGGGGAAGCTCCTACGAGCAGTACTTC.

This clone was found a few times. V usage is TRBV28 and J usage is TRBJ2-2; TRBD1 might be the D (6 bases). Germline values: CDR1 MDHEN, CDR2 SYDVKM. CDR3 size: 13 residues. Between the trimmed V and J ends, which lost 5 bases and 6 bases, there was a span of 10 bases. DNA of the CDR3: TGTGCCAGCAGTCCCGGGACATCCGGGGAGCTGTTTTTT. This codes for CASSPGTSGELFF.

V and J are TRBV6-5 and TRBJ2-7; 11 bases line up with TRBD2. J gave up 1 base and V 4 bases, and 3 bases lay outside the gene matches. The CDR3 covers 15 residues. The germline V gene encodes CDR1 MNHEY and CDR2 SVGAGI. CDR3 bases: TGTGCCAGCAGTTTGGGACTAGCGGATTCCTACGAGCAGTACTTC. Its protein is CASSLGLADSYEQYF.

This chain uses TRBV6-1 with TRBJ2-7; possible D gene TRBD2, 7 bases. CDR1 and CDR2 (germline): MNHNS, SASEGT. This CDR3 has 16 residues. Between the trimmed V and J ends, which lost 2 bases and 2 bases, there was a span of 16 bases. CDR3 bases: TGTGCCAGCAGTGAATGGGGGAGGGGGGTAGCCTACGAGCAGTACTTC. It encodes CASSEWGRGVAYEQYF.

J is TRBJ1-4 and V is TRBV28; 7 nucleotides align to TRBD1. J gave up 5 bases and V 5 bases, and 8 bases lay outside the gene matches. This CDR3 has 15 amino acids. Germline-derived CDR1 and CDR2 are MDHEN and SYDVKM. The CDR3, as DNA: TGTGCCAGCAGTCCCGGGACAGAAATAAATGAAAAACTGTTTTTT. Its protein is CASSPGTEINEKLFF.